The 20 T cell receptor gamma chains below all came from one sample that was sequenced in a study of gamma-delta chains in newborns, infants, children. TCRdb reapplied CATT to the reads. The table records about 520 gamma-chain clones, 2.9% of them present only once. The sample was blood. All receptors come from a child who was a newborn, infant or young child, either healthy, febrile or measles-vaccinated (not recorded which).

By sample fraction, this clone is large (0.1 to 1%). This chain joins TRGV2 and TRGJ1 or TRGJ2. Germline V CDR1 and CDR2: EGSNGY, YDSYNSKV. The CDR3 is made up of 14 amino acids. The V and J ends lost 1 base and 7 bases, in that order; junction bases with no gene match: 10. CDR3 residues: CATWDGRGGYKKLF. The CDR3 bases are TGTGCCACCTGGGACGGTCGAGGGGGCTATAAGAAACTCTTT.

This clone is labeled as large (0.1 to 1%). The chain links TRGV4 to TRGJP1. Germline V gene data show CDR1 as EGSTGY and CDR2 as YDSYTSSV. Trimming removed 0 bases from V and 0 bases from J; junction bases left unmatched: 7. CDR3 length: 17 amino acids. CDR3 in amino acids: CATWDGPGNTTGWFKIF. The DNA for the CDR3 is TGTGCCACCTGGGATGGGCCGGGGAATACCACTGGTTGGTTCAAGATATTT.

By its share, this clone is large. This rearrangement joins TRGV8 to TRGJP1. The CDR3 consists of 13 residues. Trimming took 3 bases from V and 5 from J; bases not matched to a gene: 3. The germline CDR1 and CDR2 sequences are VENAVY and YDSYNSRV. CDR3 sequence: CATWDPTGWFKIF. CDR3 in DNA: TGTGCCACCTGGGATCCGACTGGTTGGTTCAAGATATTT.

Worth noting for this clone: A far larger clone is a single base away, which makes a read error likely. This chain uses TRGV9 with TRGJP2. This CDR3 has 17 amino acids. The germline gives CDR1 GITISATS, CDR2 ISYDGTV (reference sequence). CDR3 in DNA: TGTGCCTTGTGGGAGGTGCAATCCCCAAGTAGTGATTGGATCACGACGTTT. Translating gives CALWEVQSPSSDWITTF.

This clone was recorded a few times. This DNA's translation and the protein TCRdb lists, from a much larger clone, do not match at residue 9, likely due to a read error; the protein shown is translated from the DNA. The DNA of the CDR3 is TGTGCCTTGTGGGCCACTGGTTGGCTCAAGATATTT. It is translated as CALWATGWLKIF. V and J are TRGV9 and TRGJP1. The CDR3 is 12 residues long. Germline-derived CDR1 and CDR2 are GITISATS and ISYDGTV (reference sequence).

Judged by abundance, this clone is large. This chain joins TRGV2 and TRGJ1 or TRGJ2. Per germline, CDR1 EGSNGY and CDR2 YDSYNSKV. This CDR3 spans 12 amino acids. Trimming at V came to 0 bases and at J to 12 bases, leaving 8 bases not matched to a gene. CDR3 sequence: CATWDGQTGKLF. DNA of the CDR3: TGTGCCACCTGGGACGGGCAAACGGGGAAACTCTTT.

This clone occurred a few times. The protein held in TCRdb is that of a much larger clone and does not match this DNA's translation at residue 6, likely because of a read error; the protein shown is translated from the DNA. V and J are TRGV4 and TRGJ1 or TRGJ2. V shed 3 bases and J 12 bases; nucleotides not matched to a gene: 5. The germline V gene has CDR1 EGSTGY and CDR2 YDSYTSSV. This CDR3 region has 10 residues. CDR3 sequence reads: CATWDPGKLF. The CDR3 nucleotides are TGTGCCACCTGGGATCCGGGGAAACTCTTT.

Turning to this clone: A far larger clone is off by one base, so a read error is likely. This sample includes further DNA sequences coding for the same CDR3. The chain links TRGV9 to TRGJP. The V gene end was trimmed by 3 bases and the J gene end by 9 bases; junction bases not matched to a gene: 17. Per germline, CDR1 GITISATS and CDR2 ISYDGTV (reference sequence). CDR3 length: 19 residues. CDR3 protein: CALWEPFNFSGLGKKIKVF. Here the CDR3 DNA reads TGTGCCTTGTGGGAGCCGTTCAATTTCTCGGGGTTGGGCAAAAAAATCAAGGTATTT.

This clone is large within its sample. Other DNA sequences in this sample translate to the same CDR3. The rearrangement joins TRGV2 to TRGJ1 or TRGJ2. Germline lookup yields CDR1 EGSNGY and CDR2 YDSYNSKV. V lost 2 bases, J lost 3 bases, and 10 bases stayed unmatched. The CDR3 contains 15 residues. DNA for the CDR3: TGTGCCACCTGGGACGTCCCATTTGGTTATTATAAGAAACTCTTT. This encodes CATWDVPFGYYKKLF.

This clone was observed a handful of times. The TCRdb protein, from a much larger clone, departs from this DNA's translation at residue 3, likely by read error; the protein shown derives from the DNA. This chain connects TRGV4 to TRGJP1. The germline gives CDR1 EGSTGY, CDR2 YDSYTSSV. The CDR3 is 13 amino acids. The CDR3 reads CAIWDTTGWFKIF. The CDR3 coding sequence is TGTGCCATCTGGGATACCACTGGTTGGTTCAAGATATTT.

A few counts support this clone. A far bigger clonotype differs at one base, so this is likely a read error. Other DNA sequences in this specimen translate into the identical CDR3. Here the CDR3 DNA reads TGTGCCTTGTGGGAGGCCGAGTTAGGCAAAAAAATCAAGGTATTT. Translated, it gives CALWEAELGKKIKVF. The chain joins TRGV9 to TRGJP. CDR3 length: 15 amino acids. Germline CDR1 reads GITISATS; CDR2 reads ISYDGTV (reference sequence).

Concerning this clone: A far larger clone differs by one base, so this is likely a read error. Within the sample, other DNA sequences also encode this same CDR3. J is TRGJP and V is TRGV9. This CDR3 comprises 17 residues. Germline lookup yields CDR1 GITISATS and CDR2 ISYDGTV (reference sequence). In nucleotides, the CDR3 is TGTGCCTTGTGGGAGCGTGCAGGGGAGTTGGGCAAAAAAATCAAAGTATTT. Protein sequence: CALWERAGELGKKIKVF.

In regard to this clone: A far larger clone lies a single base away; this is likely a read error. This chain connects TRGV2 to TRGJ1 or TRGJ2. CDR1 is EGSNGY, CDR2 YDSYNSKV, per germline. The CDR3 is 11 residues long. The CDR3 DNA reads TGTGCCACCTGGGGCGGGCCCTTGAAACTCTTT. As protein: CATWGGPLKLF.

Comment on this clone: A far larger clone lies a single base away; this is likely a read error. The chain has TRGV9 and TRGJP. The CDR3 sequence is 17 residues long. Germline lookup yields CDR1 GITISATS and CDR2 ISYDGTV (reference sequence). CDR3 sequence reads: CALRERAGELGKKIKVF. The CDR3 region has the DNA TGTGCCTTGAGGGAGCGTGCAGGGGAGTTGGGCAAAAAAATCAAGGTATTT.

Comment on this clone: This probably arose from a read error, given a far larger clone one base away. This same CDR3 is encoded by further DNA sequences in the sample. The rearrangement joins TRGV9 to TRGJP. Germline V lookup: CDR1 GITISATS, CDR2 ISYDGTV (reference sequence). This CDR3 has 16 residues. The CDR3 spells CALWEAQELGKKIKVF. CDR3 coding DNA: TGTGCCTTGTGGGAGGCTCAAGAGTTGGGCAAAAAGATCAAGGTATTT.

This clone appeared a few times. A far larger clone is one base from this, pointing to a likely read error. Other nucleotide sequences in the sample specify the same CDR3. The chain recombines TRGV9 with TRGJP. The CDR3 is 15 amino acids. CDR1 is GITISATS, CDR2 ISYDGTV, per germline (reference sequence). The CDR3 protein is CALWEVQLGKKIKVF. CDR3 nucleotides: TGTGCCTTGTGGGAGGTGCAGTTGGGCAAAAAAATTAAGGTATTT.

Regarding this clone: The protein TCRdb lists belongs to a much larger clone and differs from this DNA's translation at residue 10, which points to a read error; the protein shown is made from the DNA. J is TRGJP and V is TRGV9. This CDR3 comprises 13 residues. Germline V gene data show CDR1 as GITISATS and CDR2 as ISYDGTV (reference sequence). The CDR3 is CALWGLGKKVKVF. Here the CDR3 DNA reads TGTGCCTTGTGGGGATTGGGCAAAAAAGTCAAGGTATTT.

Sample share makes this clone large. V is TRGV2 and J is TRGJ1 or TRGJ2. The germline CDR1 and CDR2 sequences are EGSNGY and YDSYNSKV. Losses at the gene ends were 0 bases for V and 12 bases for J; bases not matched to a gene: 5. This CDR3 contains 11 residues. The CDR3 sequence is CATWDGPLKLF. Here the CDR3 DNA reads TGTGCCACCTGGGACGGGCCCTTGAAACTCTTT.

This clone was counted only a few times. A read error is likely here: a far larger clone is one base away. Other DNA variants within this sample encode the same CDR3. The chain couples TRGV9 to TRGJ1 or TRGJ2. The CDR3 is 14 amino acids. J was trimmed by 4 bases and V by 5 bases; bases with no gene match: 11. Germline lookup yields CDR1 GITISATS and CDR2 ISYDGTV (reference sequence). The CDR3 DNA follows: TGTGCCTTGTGGGGGCCGGGGGACTATTATAAGAAACTCTTT. This gives the protein CALWGPGDYYKKLF.

This clone has just a few counts. The protein in TCRdb stems from a much larger clone and differs at residue 14 from this DNA's translation, likely a read error; here the protein is translated from the DNA. The chain has TRGV2 and TRGJP1. Per germline, CDR1 EGSNGY and CDR2 YDSYNSKV. CDR3 length: 16 residues. The CDR3 DNA follows: TGTGCCACCTGGGACGGGCCAAATACCACTGGTTGGTTCGAGATATTT. It yields the protein CATWDGPNTTGWFEIF.